The present entry profiles one TCR beta chain with its context. Its antigen is still unknown. Base qualities are not at hand, and no much larger clone is one base apart. This specimen comes from a study of shared clonotypes between healthy human individuals (dated by TCRdb to 2019 to 2021). About the investigation overall: Three men and two women, aged 18 to 49 years, made up the cohort. For each donor, three plates each were used for CD4 naive and CD4 memory, two plates were used for CD8 naive, and one plate was used for CD8 memory. To estimate repertoire size and how much clonotype sharing occurs between individuals, the study deeply sequenced the blood TCR repertoires of a handful of healthy adults. Different laboratories and diverse techniques were used to prepare libraries and sequence TCR repertoires, to increase sequencing depth and limit assay-specific biases. Per donor, leukapheresis produced somewhere between about 0.94 and 9.5 billion PBMCs.

TCR CDR3 regions were amplified from genomic DNA by multiplex PCR using the deep immunoSEQ assay. Genomic DNA extracted from each cell subset was distributed evenly over all wells of several immunoSEQ 96-well plates, and each plate served as one replicate. Each replicate PCR for sorted subsets received 200 ng genomic DNA, equal to around 32,000 T cell genomes. Purified libraries were quantified with a Qubit 3.0 fluorometer, sized on a Bioanalyzer 2100, and re-quantified with the KAPA Library Quantification kit. Every immunoSEQ 96-well plate was sequenced on a separate single-read 150-cycle Illumina NextSeq 550 flow cell. The source study handled its data this way. Because only junctional sequences without quality scores were contained in the immunoSEQ output, filtering matching that applied to full-length reads could not be performed. To assign V/J genes and CDR3, sequences were annotated using PyIR, a Python wrapper for IgBLAST v1.9, with IMGT germline references. Reads were removed for weak V/J assignments (E-value above 1e-6), missing CDR3, stop codons, out-of-frame junctions, or ambiguous translated residues. A V3J clonotype was defined by an identical inferred V gene, J gene, and CDR3 amino acid sequence. To compute the percentage overlap between repertoires, the number of shared unique clonotypes was divided by the size of the smaller repertoire. Richness of each repertoire was evaluated using RTK rarefaction, the Chao1 estimator, and Recon v2.1 estimates of unobserved clonotypes. OLGA was used to compute generation probabilities for all TCRbeta clonotypes that the gDNA method yielded from a few donors. The source is immuneACCESS, and TCRdb retained only in-frame sequences with V and J called. Part of the clones is not carried over; for the studies checked, unresolved V genes explain less than half of this, and the remainder is unexplained. V and J calls and clone size are copied from that table; D and trimming were computed from the DNA. For this sample the table gives millions of clones, of which more than 85% were detected only once. The leading ten clones occupy approximately 1.7% of the sample.

Broad study findings and their caveats: Sampling was restricted to blood, and TCR repertoires in tissues likely differ from the TCR repertoires found in blood. Higher generation probabilities were observed for clonotypes shared by all four sorted-subset donors than for non-shared clonotypes. When a few donors were compared, the shared fraction of clonotypes was around 5.1% for naive CD4, more than 3% for naive CD8, about 2.5% for memory CD4, and 0.35% to 0.4% for memory CD8. Naive subsets generally had larger estimated clonotype richness than memory subsets did. Because the study included a small number of donors, the genetic and exposure-history diversity represented was limited. Pairwise subsampling led to the expectation that sequencing depth would affect the degree of clonotype sharing among donors. Even with the large sequencing depth, rarefaction of the sorted-subset datasets indicated that sequencing was incomplete.

CD8 naive samples consisted of CD45RO-negative cells that were positively selected for CCR7, yielding a CD45RA+CCR7+ population without TemRA cells. Healthy HIV-negative adults with no recently reported acute infections or vaccinations were included as donors. Every donor was a Caucasian adult living in Nashville, Tennessee, USA. Blood was collected by leukapheresis, and PBMCs were isolated by Ficoll-Histopaque density gradient centrifugation and then cryopreserved in liquid nitrogen vapor phase. Analytical flow cytometry was used to check the purity and quantity of each magnetically sorted T cell population. Genomic DNA was isolated from each sorted fraction and quantified by UV absorbance on a Nanodrop 2000c. For CDR1 and CDR2, the germline V gene (reference sequence) lists LNHDA and SQIVND. V sheds 5 bases and J sheds 7 bases, leaving 15 bases between their ends. The CDR3 spans 13 residues, from the cysteine through the phenylalanine. Left in the record is the CDR3 DNA by itself, 39 bases read in frame from the first base.

The rearrangement joined TRBV19 to TRBJ2-7, and the D gene may be TRBD2, 6 bases matching. Material: naive CD8+ T cells from PBMCs. Read against the paper, the sample's cell subset or site label means: CD45RA+CCR7+. This clonotype originated in a man between 18 and 35 years old in good health. Some clones in this sample may be carry-over from other donors' samples. CDR3 reads: CASSSFESGEQYF. The DNA is as follows: TGTGCCAGTAGTTCTTTCGAGAGCGGGGAGCAGTACTTC.